The rows below give T cell receptor beta chains drawn from one sample of a study of T cell responses to AZD1222 COVID-19 vaccine. TCRdb's table, derived via immunoSEQ multiplex PCR, lists solely in-frame clones and lacks some. The sample yields under 150,000 clones, approximately 86% seen once. The starting material was peripheral blood, obtained 28 days after the second AZD1222 dose. The receptors shown here come from an adult who received the AZD1222 COVID-19 vaccine. Both conserved end residues are part of each CDR3. A D gene is named only where the DNA matches it firmly. Expanded clones get a size class; other rows say once, few or many, or leave the size out.

J gene	D gene	clone size	V gene	CDR3 DNA	CDR3 protein
TRBJ1-1	.	.	TRBV5-1	TGCGCCAGCAGCTTGATGGGGGATACTGAAGCTTTCTTT	CASSLMGDTEAFF
TRBJ2-7	TRBD1	.	TRBV2	TGTGCCAGCAGACAGGGGGGACCGAGGGAGCAGTACTTC	CASRQGGPREQYF
TRBJ1-6	TRBD1	.	TRBV19	TGTGCCAGTAGCGACAGGGGGAATTCACCCCTCCACTTT	CASSDRGNSPLHF
TRBJ1-1	TRBD1	.	TRBV12-3/TRBV12-4	TGTGCCAGCAGCCGGGACAGGGGCACTGAAGCTTTCTTT	CASSRDRGTEAFF
TRBJ1-4	.	.	TRBV2	TGTGCCAGCAGTAGGACCGGGCGGCCTAATGAAAAACTGTTTTTT	CASSRTGRPNEKLFF
TRBJ1-5	.	.	TRBV2	TGTGCCAGCAGTGCCGGGGAGGTTAGCAATCAGCCCCAGCATTTT	CASSAGEVSNQPQHF
TRBJ2-7	.	.	TRBV19	TGTGCCAGTAGTACCGGGGGGACAGTGGGGACCTACGAGCAGTACTTC	CASSTGGTVGTYEQYF
TRBJ2-5	.	.	TRBV20-1	TGCAGTGCTAGTCCCCAAGAGACCCAGTACTTC	CSASPQETQYF
TRBJ1-1	.	.	TRBV18	TGTGCCAGCTCACCAAGGAGGGGGGTTACTGAAGCTTTCTTT	CASSPRRGVTEAFF
TRBJ2-1	.	few	TRBV7-2	TGTGCCAGCACCCCCGGCCCCTCACCCTACAATGAGCAGTTCTTC	CASTPGPSPYNEQFF
TRBJ1-4	.	.	TRBV28	TGTGCCACTTCAGGGGTGTCTAATGAAAAACTGTTTTTT	CATSGVSNEKLFF
TRBJ2-7	TRBD2	.	TRBV4-2	TGTGCCAGCAGCCAAGAAGGGACTAGCGGGGGGTACGAGCAGTACTTC	CASSQEGTSGGYEQYF
TRBJ1-2	.	few	TRBV5-6	TGTGCCAGCAGCTTGCAGGTACGAAGTGGCTACACCTTC	CASSLQVRSGYTF
TRBJ1-2	.	.	TRBV2	TGTGCCAGCAGGCCGGGCCGAGGGGAAGGCTACACCTTC	CASRPGRGEGYTF
TRBJ2-7	TRBD1	.	TRBV4-1	TGCGCCAGCAGCCCAGTTCCGACGGGGACAGCCCCTTCCTACGAGCAGTACTTC	CASSPVPTGTAPSYEQYF
TRBJ2-5	TRBD2	.	TRBV4-1	TGCGCCAGCAGCCAAGAAGGGACTAGCGGGAACTACCAAGAGACCCAGTACTTC	CASSQEGTSGNYQETQYF
TRBJ2-1	.	.	TRBV11-2	TGTGCCAGCGGTAAAAGCTCCTACAATGAGCAGTTCTTC	CASGKSSYNEQFF
TRBJ2-1	.	.	TRBV7-2	TGTGCCAGCAGCTTAGGGTGGGACTCCGACAATGAGCAGTTCTTC	CASSLGWDSDNEQFF
TRBJ2-1	TRBD2	.	TRBV4-3	TGCGCCAGCAGCCAAGACCAGGGACTAGCGGGGGGGTTTGAGCAGTTCTTC	CASSQDQGLAGGFEQFF
TRBJ1-1	TRBD1	.	TRBV28	TGTGCCAGCAGTTCCCAGGGGGGAACGGGCACTGAAGCTTTCTTT	CASSSQGGTGTEAFF
TRBJ1-3	.	once	TRBV2	TGTGCCAGCAGCCTATCCGGTGGCTCTGGAAACACCATATATTTT	CASSLSGGSGNTIYF
TRBJ1-4	.	.	TRBV28	TGTGCCAGCAGTTCCTGGGACGGAACAACTAATGAAAAACTGTTTTTT	CASSSWDGTTNEKLFF
TRBJ1-1	TRBD1	.	TRBV18	TGTGCCAGCTCACAACAGGCCAGGGGGGGGCCCACTGAAGCTTTCTTT	CASSQQARGGPTEAFF
TRBJ2-7	.	.	TRBV7-2	TGTGCCAGCAGCTTAGAGGGTTGGGACGAGCAGTACTTC	CASSLEGWDEQYF
TRBJ1-1	.	.	TRBV6-5	TGTGCCAGCGGACGGACGGTGAACACTGAAGCTTTCTTT	CASGRTVNTEAFF
TRBJ1-1	.	.	TRBV12-3/TRBV12-4	TGTGCCAGCAGCTTTCCCTCAGGCACTGAAGCTTTCTTT	CASSFPSGTEAFF
TRBJ2-3	.	.	TRBV24-1	TGTGCCACCAGTGATCGCCGTGCGGGCTACACAGATACGCAGTATTTT	CATSDRRAGYTDTQYF
TRBJ2-3	TRBD2	.	TRBV7-3	TGTGCCAGCAGCTCGACTAGCGGCACAGATACGCAGTATTTT	CASSSTSGTDTQYF
TRBJ1-1	.	.	TRBV6-5	TGTGCCAGCAGTTACTCGGGGCCGCGTGGAGCTTTCTTT	CASSYSGPRGAFF
TRBJ2-2	TRBD2	.	TRBV9	TGTGCCAGCAGCGTAGAGGCGGGGGGCCGTACCGGGGAGCTGTTTTTT	CASSVEAGGRTGELFF
TRBJ1-1	.	.	TRBV5-6	TGTGCCAGCAGTCGAGTCCATTTGAACACTGAAGCTTTCTTT	CASSRVHLNTEAFF
TRBJ1-1	TRBD1	.	TRBV19	TGTGCCAGTAGTATTTTGAACAGGGGATCGTGGACTGAAGCTTTCTTT	CASSILNRGSWTEAFF
TRBJ1-6	.	.	TRBV15	TGTGCCACCAGCAGAGCGGGGGGCAGTTCACCCCTCCACTTT	CATSRAGGSSPLHF
TRBJ2-3	.	.	TRBV11-2	TGTGCCAGCACCTTAGGGCGGTACCCTAGCACAGATACGCAGTATTTT	CASTLGRYPSTDTQYF
TRBJ2-7	.	.	TRBV5-1	TGCGCCAGCAGCTTGGGGGCCCGCCAGGAGTACGAGCAGTACTTC	CASSLGARQEYEQYF
TRBJ2-3	TRBD2	.	TRBV12-5	TGTGCTAGTGGAATGGGACTAGCGGAGTCCACAGATACGCAGTATTTT	CASGMGLAESTDTQYF
TRBJ1-1	TRBD1	.	TRBV14	TGTGCCAGCAGCTTTGACAGGGAAACTGAAGCTTTCTTT	CASSFDRETEAFF